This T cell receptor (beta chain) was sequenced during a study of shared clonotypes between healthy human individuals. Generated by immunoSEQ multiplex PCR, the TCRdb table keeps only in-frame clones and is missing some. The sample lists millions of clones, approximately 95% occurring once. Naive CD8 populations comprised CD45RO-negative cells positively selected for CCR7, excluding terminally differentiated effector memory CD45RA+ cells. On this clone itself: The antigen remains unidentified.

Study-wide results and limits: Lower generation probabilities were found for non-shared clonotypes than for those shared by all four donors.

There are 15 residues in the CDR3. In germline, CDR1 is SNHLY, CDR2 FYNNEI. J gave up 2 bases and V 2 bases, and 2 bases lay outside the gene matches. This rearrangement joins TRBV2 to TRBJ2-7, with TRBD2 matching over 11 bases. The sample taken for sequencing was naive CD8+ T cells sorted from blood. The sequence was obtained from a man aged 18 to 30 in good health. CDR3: CASSETSGGAYEQYF. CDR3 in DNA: TGTGCCAGCAGTGAAACTAGCGGGGGAGCCTACGAGCAGTACTTC.